Presented here are 21 T cell receptor beta chains from one specimen sequenced in a study of human T cells and chemical hapten exposure. One entry per CDR3 protein, called by TCRdb with MiXCR from the RACE reads. The data hold about 120,000 distinct CDR3 sequences, with 12% to 15% observed a single time. The time point here: patch test 1, 2 weeks after DPC sensitization. Treatment meaning: therapeutic diphenylcyclopropenone sensitization with weekly scalp DPC. The sample was whole blood, taken in connection with sensitization to the hapten diphenylcyclopropenone (DPC). These receptors were obtained from a man between 18 and 35 years old with alopecia areata. Some clones in this sample may be carry-over from other donors' samples.

This clonotype was counted ten times or more. The gene calls are TRBV29-1 and TRBJ1-2; D is unresolved. Trimming shortened V by 4 bases and J by 4 bases, and 7 bases separated the two germline ends. This CDR3 has 11 amino acids. Germline V gene sequence: CDR1 SQVTM, CDR2 ANQGSEA. The CDR3: CSVGGSYGYTF. CDR3 nucleotide sequence: TGCAGCGTTGGGGGTTCCTATGGCTACACCTTC.

This clonotype was found a few times. This chain links TRBV20-1 with TRBJ1-1; D is ambiguous. The CDR3 runs to 13 residues. V lost 0 bases to trimming and J lost 0 bases, with 5 bases between them. The germline V gene encodes CDR1 DFQATT and CDR2 SNEGSKA (reference sequence). The CDR3 DNA sequence: TGCAGTGCTAGAGATCCCGTGAACACTGAAGCTTTCTTT. This translates into CSARDPVNTEAFF.

This chain links TRBV10-1 with TRBJ2-1, with 8 nucleotides matching TRBD2. Germline CDR1 is WNHNN and CDR2 is SYGVQD (reference sequence). V was pared by 4 bases and J by 6 bases, with 5 bases of the junction left unmatched. The length of the CDR3 is 14 residues. The CDR3 is CASSVSRGVNEQFF. CDR3 bases: TGCGCCAGCAGTGTTTCGCGGGGGGTCAATGAGCAGTTCTTC.

This chain joins TRBV6-5 and TRBJ1-5; 8 positions agree with TRBD1. CDR1 and CDR2 from the germline V gene are MNHEY and SVGAGI. This CDR3 spans 15 amino acids. Losses at the gene ends were 6 bases for V and 4 bases for J; bases not matched to a gene: 8. The CDR3 here is CASRRNRGENQPQHF. The DNA of the CDR3 is TGTGCCAGCAGGCGAAACAGGGGGGAGAATCAGCCCCAGCATTTT.

This clonotype was seen ten or more times. The chain couples TRBV4-3 to TRBJ2-3, with D tentatively TRBD2 (5 bases). Trimming cost V 0 bases and J 1 base, with 14 bases left between them. CDR3 length: 17 residues. The germline gives CDR1 LGHNA, CDR2 YSLEER. CDR3 coding DNA: TGCGCCAGCAGCCAAGATCCCGGGGTCCTCGGCACAGATACGCAGTATTTT. Translating it yields CASSQDPGVLGTDTQYF.

CDR3 region: CASSGTSGYEQYF. CDR3 DNA: TGTGCCAGCAGCGGGACTAGCGGCTACGAGCAGTACTTC. This chain connects TRBV4-2 to TRBJ2-7, with 11 bases identical to TRBD2. The CDR3 totals 13 residues. Germline CDR1 reads LGHNA; CDR2 reads YNFKEQ. Trimming took 5 bases from V and 3 from J; bases not matched to a gene: 0.

The chain has TRBV7-9 and TRBJ1-3; no clear D. The germline V gene encodes CDR1 SEHNR and CDR2 FQNEAQ (reference sequence). The CDR3 length is 14 residues. Trimming took 5 bases from V and 0 from J, leaving 8 bases between them. The CDR3 here is CASSGRSSGNTIYF. DNA for the CDR3: TGTGCCAGCAGCGGGCGGAGCTCTGGAAACACCATATATTTT.

The chain uses TRBV20-1 and TRBJ2-3, with TRBD1 matching 7 bases. Germline V gene sequence: CDR1 DFQATT, CDR2 SNEGSKA (reference sequence). The CDR3 is 13 amino acids. V dropped 6 bases and J dropped 4; count of bases not matched to a gene: 7. CDR3 DNA sequence: TGCAGTGCCCCTTACAGGGGCGCAGATACGCAGTATTTT. This translates into CSAPYRGADTQYF.

This clonotype was seen a few times. The chain combines TRBV6-5 with TRBJ2-7, with 8 bases fitting TRBD1. CDR1 is MNHEY, CDR2 SVGAGI, per germline. The ends lost 6 bases at V and 6 bases at J; junction bases unmatched: 7. The CDR3 has 13 residues. CDR3 protein: CASSKTGVAEQYF. The CDR3 nucleotides are TGTGCCAGCAGCAAGACAGGGGTAGCCGAGCAGTACTTC.

This clonotype has only a few counts. The chain recombines TRBV21-1 with TRBJ2-5; TRBD2 is the table's D call and was not checked against the DNA. TRBV21-1 is a known pseudogene. The CDR3 covers 12 residues. Written as DNA, the CDR3 is TGTGCCACATCAGGAGGCTCCGAGACCCAGTACTTC. Its protein is CATSGGSETQYF.

J is TRBJ1-1 and V is TRBV20-1; no firm D call. The germline CDR1 and CDR2 sequences are DFQATT and SNEGSKA (reference sequence). V was pared by 1 base and J by 4 bases, with 7 bases between. CDR3 size: 12 residues. Here the CDR3 DNA reads TGCAGTGCTAGAGGCAGGAGCACTGAAGCTTTCTTT. Encoded protein: CSARGRSTEAFF.

The V and J genes are TRBV29-1 and TRBJ2-7; D possibly uses TRBD1 or TRBD2 (6 bases each). The germline V and J ends were trimmed by 7 bases and 6 bases, with 13 bases remaining between them. CDR1 and CDR2 from the germline V gene are SQVTM and ANQGSEA. CDR3 length: 11 amino acids. CDR3 protein: CSAGGHGEQYV. The DNA of the CDR3 is TGCAGCGCCGGGGGACATGGCGAGCAGTACGTC.

The chain combines TRBV7-9 with TRBJ2-7, with D perhaps given as TRBD1 or TRBD2 (6 bases each). The CDR3 loop spans 16 amino acids. V was cut by 3 bases and J by 3 bases, with 18 bases left in between. CDR1 SEHNR and CDR2 FQNEAQ come from the germline V gene (reference sequence). The CDR3 coding sequence is TGTGCCAGCAGCTTCTCAATAAAACAGGGAGGCTACGAGCAGTACGTC. Translated: CASSFSIKQGGYEQYV.

V gene TRBV12-3 or TRBV12-4 combines with J gene TRBJ2-3; D is possibly TRBD1 (6 bases). Trimming stripped 0 bases from V and 5 bases from J, with 6 bases between. CDR3 length: 13 amino acids. Written as DNA, the CDR3 is TGTGCCAGCAGTTTAGCAGGGGGAGATACGCAGTATTTT. Its translation is CASSLAGGDTQYF.

This clonotype was picked up many times. The rearrangement joins TRBV29-1 to TRBJ2-7; D is unclear. The CDR3 loop spans 10 amino acids. The V gene's germline CDR1 is SQVTM and CDR2 ANQGSEA. Trimming cost V 8 bases and J 5 bases, with 10 bases left between them. The CDR3 sequence: CSPRVHEQYF. The CDR3 DNA reads TGCAGCCCCCGAGTCCACGAGCAGTACTTC.

The table lists this clonotype with many counts. J is TRBJ2-2 and V is TRBV7-2, with 8 bases lining up with TRBD1. CDR3 length: 13 amino acids. V shed 5 bases, J shed 6 bases, and the junction held 2 bases outside the gene matches. Looked up from germline, CDR1 is SGHTA and CDR2 is FQGNSA. The DNA of the CDR3 is TGTGCCAGCAGCAAGACAGGGGCCGGGGAGCTGTTTTTT. Translation: CASSKTGAGELFF.

This clonotype was seen only a few times. The rearrangement uses TRBV12-3 or TRBV12-4 and TRBJ1-5; TRBD1 agrees at 7 bases. The CDR3 runs 12 residues. J was trimmed by 5 bases and V by 8 bases; bases with no gene match: 3. CDR3 loop: CASGTADQPQHF. CDR3 DNA: TGTGCCAGCGGGACAGCAGATCAGCCCCAGCATTTT.

The chain recombines TRBV7-9 with TRBJ2-7; 9 nucleotides agree with TRBD1. The CDR3 spans 15 residues. Germline CDR1 reads SEHNR; CDR2 reads FQNEAQ (reference sequence). V was clipped by 1 base and J by 0 bases; unmatched bases: 1. The CDR3 region is CASSLVGQGSYEQYF. Here the CDR3 DNA reads TGTGCCAGCAGCTTAGTGGGACAGGGCTCCTACGAGCAGTACTTC. The entire variable domain, with the rest obtained from reference TRBV7-9 and TRBJ2-7, is as follows: DTGVSQNPRHKITKRGQNVTFRCDPISEHNRLYWYRQTLGQGPEFLTYFQNEAQLEKSRLLSDRFSAERPKGSFSTLEIQRTEQGDSAMYLCASSLVGQGSYEQYFGPGTRLTVT.

With regard to this clonotype: An end of the junction differs from the germline gene, which may be a read error. The chain recombines TRBV6-5 with TRBJ1-6; D remains ambiguous. The germline CDR1 and CDR2 sequences are MNHEY and SVGAGI. CDR3 length equals 14 residues. The CDR3 protein is CASRPGSFNSPLHF. DNA of the CDR3: TGTGCCAGCAGACCCGGGTCCTTTAATTCACCCCTCCACTTT.

The chain couples TRBV18 to TRBJ2-3, with D perhaps matching TRBD1 (6 bases). Germline V gene lookup returns CDR1 KGHSH and CDR2 LQKENI. Trimming stripped 3 bases from V and 4 bases from J, with 11 bases between. The length of the CDR3 is 14 residues. This CDR3 reads CASSPVRGSDTQYF. The CDR3 bases are TGTGCCAGCTCACCCGTCAGGGGCTCAGATACGCAGTATTTT.

V and J are TRBV27 and TRBJ1-2; tentative D call: TRBD1 (5 bases). CDR3 size: 13 residues. Germline assignment: CDR1 MNHEY and CDR2 SMNVEV (reference sequence). V was cut by 5 bases and J by 8 bases, with 15 bases left in between. As DNA, the CDR3 is TGTGCCAGCAGTGCAGGGACGGCCAGGGGCTACACCTTC. It specifies CASSAGTARGYTF.